The T cell receptor (beta chain) under discussion was sequenced for a study of shared clonotypes between healthy human individuals. Naive CD4+ cells were CD45RA-selected; the remaining cells were memory. Assay: immunoSEQ multiplex PCR; the TCRdb copy retains only in-frame clones and omits some. Of approximately 2.5 million clones in the sample, roughly nine tenths are singletons; the top ten hold roughly 0.14%. J was trimmed by 5 bases and V by 4 bases; bases with no gene match: 9. Germline V gives CDR1 ENHRY, CDR2 SYGVKD. The CDR3 has 15 residues. This chain joins TRBV10-3 and TRBJ2-3; 7 bases match TRBD1. Sequencing was carried out using naive CD4+ T cells sorted from blood. Sample subset: CD45RA+ positively selected. The clonotype was recovered from a man between 18 and 35 years old in good health. Written as DNA, the CDR3 is TGTGCCATCAGTGGTAGACAGGGAGCGGAAGATACGCAGTATTTT. This encodes CAISGRQGAEDTQYF.